The present T cell receptor beta chain was sequenced within a study of T cell responses to AZD1222 COVID-19 vaccine. Broader study findings: The donor group comprised mostly white British people and more females; the analysis possibly underestimated clonal diversity. Repertoires were obtained only post-peak T cell response. After two AZD1222 doses, spike-specific TCR breadth and depth rose versus day 0.

CDR1 and CDR2 from the germline V gene are SGDLS and YYNGEE. Trimming took 0 bases from V and 4 from J, leaving 6 bases between them. The CDR3 covers 13 residues. Here immunoSEQ multiplex PCR was the method, and the copy in TCRdb shows in-frame clones only, minus some. This sample yields 91,000 or so clones, of which 80% to 95% are seen a single time; about 3.4% belongs to the top ten. Of note for this clone: Its specificity is not known.

Analyses pooled second doses at about 4 or about 12 weeks. The receptor was derived from an adult who received the AZD1222 COVID-19 vaccine. Here the sequenced sample was peripheral blood, taken 28 days after the second AZD1222 dose. The chain couples TRBV9 to TRBJ2-3; no clear D gene. The CDR3 reads CASSVGTPDTQYF. The CDR3 coding sequence is TGTGCCAGCAGCGTAGGAACCCCAGATACGCAGTATTTT. The full variable domain, completed using reference TRBV9 and TRBJ2-3, is DSGVTQTPKHLITATGQRVTLRCSPRSGDLSVYWYQQSLDQGLQFLIQYYNGEERAKGNILERFSAQQFPDLHSELNLSSLELGDSALYFCASSVGTPDTQYFGPGTRLTVL.